Sequencing of this T cell receptor (beta chain) was carried out in a study of graft-versus-host responses after intestinal transplantation. Study in general: Recipients were all induced with anti-thymocyte globulin, then given tacrolimus and steroids for around three years.

In germline, CDR1 is SGHRS, CDR2 YFSETQ. J was trimmed by 5 bases and V by 5 bases; bases with no gene match: 13. This CDR3 region has 17 residues. General observations from the study: Recipient-marrow GvH clones were detected, some having first appeared in ileum or blood. Allograft clonal ratios (graft-versus-host to host-versus-graft) were high in patients who had graft-donor T cell macrochimerism.

Sequenced by immunoSEQ multiplex PCR; TCRdb stores in-frame clones only, minus some. Of tens of thousands of clones detected, roughly nine tenths appear once; the ten largest clones hold around 0.5%. With respect to this clone: As yet, its antigen is unknown.

The receptor was derived from a human donor who received an intestinal transplant. The rearrangement uses TRBV5-1 and TRBJ1-1, with 12 bases matching TRBD1. Sequencing was performed on unstimulated CD8+ T cells sorted from spleen or lymph node cells, taken before intestinal transplant. CDR3 loop: CASSDGGTGGGGTEAFF. For the CDR3, the DNA is TGCGCCAGCAGTGACGGCGGGACAGGGGGCGGAGGGACTGAAGCTTTCTTT.